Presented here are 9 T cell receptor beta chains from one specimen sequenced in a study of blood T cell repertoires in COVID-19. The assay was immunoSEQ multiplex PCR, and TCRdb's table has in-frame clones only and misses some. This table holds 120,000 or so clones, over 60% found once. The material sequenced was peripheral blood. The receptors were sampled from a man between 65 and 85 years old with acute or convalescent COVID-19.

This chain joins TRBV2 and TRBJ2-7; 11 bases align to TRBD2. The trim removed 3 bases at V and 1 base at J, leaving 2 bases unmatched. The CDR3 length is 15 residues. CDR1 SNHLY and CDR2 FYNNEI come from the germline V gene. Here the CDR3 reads CASSEGLAVSYEQYF. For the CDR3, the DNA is TGTGCCAGCAGTGAGGGACTAGCGGTATCCTACGAGCAGTACTTC.

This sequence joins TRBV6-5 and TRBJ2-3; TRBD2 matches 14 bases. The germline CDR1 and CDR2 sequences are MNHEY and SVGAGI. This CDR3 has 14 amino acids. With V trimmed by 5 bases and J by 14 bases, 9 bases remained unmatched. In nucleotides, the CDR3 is TGTGCCAGCAGTACCGGGACTAGCGGGGGACCTCTGTATTTT. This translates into CASSTGTSGGPLYF.

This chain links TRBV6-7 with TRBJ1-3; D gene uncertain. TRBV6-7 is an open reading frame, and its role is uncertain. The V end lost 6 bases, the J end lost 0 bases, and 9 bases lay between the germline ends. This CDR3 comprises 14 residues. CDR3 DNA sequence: TGTGCCAGCAGGATTCGGGACTCTGGAAACACCATATATTTT. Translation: CASRIRDSGNTIYF.

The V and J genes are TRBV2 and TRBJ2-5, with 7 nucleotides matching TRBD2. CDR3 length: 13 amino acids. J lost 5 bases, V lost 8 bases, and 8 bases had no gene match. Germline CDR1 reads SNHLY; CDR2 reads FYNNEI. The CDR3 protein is CASFNGGGETQYF. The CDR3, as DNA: TGTGCCAGCTTTAACGGGGGAGGGGAGACCCAGTACTTC.

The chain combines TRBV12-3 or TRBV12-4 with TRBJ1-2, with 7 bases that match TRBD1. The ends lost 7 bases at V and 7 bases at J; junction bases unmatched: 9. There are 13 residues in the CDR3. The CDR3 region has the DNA TGTGCCAGCACCCCCAGGAGGGGGCTTGGCTACACCTTC. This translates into CASTPRRGLGYTF.

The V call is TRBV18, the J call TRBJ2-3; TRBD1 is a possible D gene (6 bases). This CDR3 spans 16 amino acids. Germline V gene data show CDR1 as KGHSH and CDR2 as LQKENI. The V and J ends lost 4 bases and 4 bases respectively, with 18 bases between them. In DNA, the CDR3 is TGTGCCAGCTCACTCGTATTACAGGGTGAAGCAGATACGCAGTATTTT. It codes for CASSLVLQGEADTQYF.

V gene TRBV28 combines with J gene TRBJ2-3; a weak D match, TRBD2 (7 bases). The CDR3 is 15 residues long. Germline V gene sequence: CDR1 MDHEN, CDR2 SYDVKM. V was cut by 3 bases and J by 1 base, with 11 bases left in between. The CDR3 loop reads CASSLAGAGTDTQYF. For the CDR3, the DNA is TGTGCCAGCAGTTTGGCGGGGGCTGGCACAGATACGCAGTATTTT. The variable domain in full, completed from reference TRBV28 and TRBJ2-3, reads DVKVTQSSRYLVKRTGEKVFLECVQDMDHENMFWYRQDPGLGLRLIYFSYDVKMKEKGDIPEGYSVSREKKERFSLILESASTNQTSMYLCASSLAGAGTDTQYFGPGTRLTVL.

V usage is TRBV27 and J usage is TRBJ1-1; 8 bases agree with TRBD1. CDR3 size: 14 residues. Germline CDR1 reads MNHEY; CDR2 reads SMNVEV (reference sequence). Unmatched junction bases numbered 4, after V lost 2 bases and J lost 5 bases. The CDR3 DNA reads TGTGCCAGCAGTTTAGACAGGGGTCTAACTGAAGCTTTCTTT. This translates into CASSLDRGLTEAFF.

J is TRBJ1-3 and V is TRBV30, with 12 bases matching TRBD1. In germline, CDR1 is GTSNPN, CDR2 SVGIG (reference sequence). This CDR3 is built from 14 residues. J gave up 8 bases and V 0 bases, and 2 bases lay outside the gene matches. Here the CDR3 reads CAWSVGQGADTIYF. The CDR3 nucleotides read TGTGCCTGGAGTGTGGGACAGGGGGCGGACACCATATATTTT.